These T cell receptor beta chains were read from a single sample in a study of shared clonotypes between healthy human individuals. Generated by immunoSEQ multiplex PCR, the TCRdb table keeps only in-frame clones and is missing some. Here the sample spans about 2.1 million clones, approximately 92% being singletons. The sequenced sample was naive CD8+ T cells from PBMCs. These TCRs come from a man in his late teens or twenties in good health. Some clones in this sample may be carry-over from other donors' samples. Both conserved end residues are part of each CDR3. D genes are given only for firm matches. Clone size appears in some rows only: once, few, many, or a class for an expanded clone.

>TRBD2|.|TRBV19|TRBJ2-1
TGTGCCAGTAGTATCCTAGCGGGATTCAATGAGCAGTTCTTC
CASSILAGFNEQFF
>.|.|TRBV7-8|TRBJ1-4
TGTGCCAGCAGCTTATACCTCTGGAATGCAACTAATGAAAAACTGTTTTTT
CASSLYLWNATNEKLFF
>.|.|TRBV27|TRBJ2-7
TGTGCCAGCAGTTTATTAGGGATCAACGAGCAGTACTTC
CASSLLGINEQYF
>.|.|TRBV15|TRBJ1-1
TGTGCCACCAGCAGAGAAGGCCGCGGCACTGAAGCTTTCTTT
CATSREGRGTEAFF
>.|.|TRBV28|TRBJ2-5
TGTGCCAGCAGTTGGGACGGACAGAGAGAGACCCAGTACTTC
CASSWDGQRETQYF
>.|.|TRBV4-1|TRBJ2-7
TGCGCCAGCAGCCATAACCGGGACGGGAGCTACGAGCAGTACTTC
CASSHNRDGSYEQYF
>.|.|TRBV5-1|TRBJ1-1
TGCGCCAGCAGCTTAGTGAACACTGAAGCTTTCTTT
CASSLVNTEAFF
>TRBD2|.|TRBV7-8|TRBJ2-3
TGTGCCAGCAGCCCCACTAGCGGGAGCACAGATACGCAGTATTTT
CASSPTSGSTDTQYF
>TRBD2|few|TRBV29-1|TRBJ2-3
TGCAGCGCCCAACGGACTAGCGGAAACACAGATACGCAGTATTTT
CSAQRTSGNTDTQYF
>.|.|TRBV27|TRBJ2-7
TGTGCCAGCAGTCCCCGGACGGGCTCCTACGAGCAGTACTTC
CASSPRTGSYEQYF
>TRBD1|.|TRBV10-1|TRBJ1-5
TGCGCCAGCAGGAGAAATGACAGGGGGCAATATCAGCCCCAGCATTTT
CASRRNDRGQYQPQHF
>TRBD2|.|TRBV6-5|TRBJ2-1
TGTGCCAGCAGTTACTCGACTAGCGGTCTCAATGAGCAGTTCTTC
CASSYSTSGLNEQFF
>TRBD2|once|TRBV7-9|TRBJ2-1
TGTGCCAGCAGCTTAGTAGCGGGAGACAATGAGCAGTTCTTC
CASSLVAGDNEQFF
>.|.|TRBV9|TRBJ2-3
TGTGCCAGCAGCCATAGGACAGTATGGACACAGGCCGGGGGAGATACGCAGTATTTT
CASSHRTVWTQAGGDTQYF
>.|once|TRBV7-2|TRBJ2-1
TGTGCCAGCAGCTCCCGATGGACAGCCCCGAGCTCCTACAATGAGCAGTTCTTC
CASSSRWTAPSSYNEQFF
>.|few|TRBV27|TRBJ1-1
TGTGCCAGCAGTGGGGGGTTCACTGAAGCTTTCTTT
CASSGGFTEAFF
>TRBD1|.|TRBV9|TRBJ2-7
TGTGCCAGCAGCCCCTACGGGACAGGCTACGAGCAGTACTTC
CASSPYGTGYEQYF
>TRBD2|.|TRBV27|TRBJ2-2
TGTGCCAGCAGGCTTTTGGGAGGGGACACCGGGGAGCTGTTTTTT
CASRLLGGDTGELFF
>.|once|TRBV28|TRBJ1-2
TGTGCCAGCAGTTTACAAGGGGCGGGAACTTGGTATGGCTACACCTTC
CASSLQGAGTWYGYTF
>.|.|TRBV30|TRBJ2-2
TGTGCCTGGAGTAAGGCCAAAAGTCTGTTTTTT
CAWSKAKSLFF
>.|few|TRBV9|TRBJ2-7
TGTGCCAGCAGCGTAGGAGGGGCGGGCTACGAGCAGTACTTC
CASSVGGAGYEQYF
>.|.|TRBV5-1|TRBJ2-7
TGCGCCAGCAGCTTAAAGGACAGCTACGAGCAGTACTTC
CASSLKDSYEQYF
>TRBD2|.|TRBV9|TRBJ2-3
TGTGCCAGCAGCGGGGGCGCGGGAGGCACAGATACGCAGTATTTT
CASSGGAGGTDTQYF
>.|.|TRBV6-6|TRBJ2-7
TGTGCCAGCAGTTCCGGGACGAGGGACGAGCAGTACTTC
CASSSGTRDEQYF
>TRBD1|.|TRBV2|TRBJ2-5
TGTGCCAGCAGGGATGGGGACAGCGGTTGGGAGACCCAGTACTTC
CASRDGDSGWETQYF
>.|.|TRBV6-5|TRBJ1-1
TGTGCCAGCTCGGTCCGGGACCTTCCGAACACTGAAGCTTTCTTT
CASSVRDLPNTEAFF
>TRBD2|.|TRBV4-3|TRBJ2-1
TGCGCCAGCAGCCTCAACCCGGCGGGAGTAGGTTCCTACAATGAGCAGTTCTTC
CASSLNPAGVGSYNEQFF
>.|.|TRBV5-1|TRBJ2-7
TGCGCCAGCGCAGGGTTTACCTACGAGCAGTACTTC
CASAGFTYEQYF
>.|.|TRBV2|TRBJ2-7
TGTGCCAGCTCGTGGGCCAGCGCCTCAACGCGGGAGCAGTACTTC
CASSWASASTREQYF